Presented here are 2 T cell receptor beta chains from one specimen sequenced in a study of T-cell reconstitution after alpha-beta-depleted transplantation in children. Unique molecular identifiers featured in how the TCRbeta library was prepared. A single record per CDR3 protein comes from TCRdb applying MiXCR to the PCR reads. The repertoire has about 640,000 distinct CDR3 sequences, roughly 17% of them found once; the top ten carry 1.1%. The sample consisted of PBMCs from the stem cell graft donor, taken from the stem cell graft. The receptor set was obtained from a human donor who donated a stem cell graft to a child with acute myeloid leukemia.

This clonotype occurred many times. V and J are TRBV11-3 and TRBJ2-1; 8 positions match TRBD2. V lost 1 base to trimming and J lost 1 base; unmatched junction nucleotides: 9. Germline V gene lookup returns CDR1 SGHNT and CDR2 YENEEA. The CDR3 is 18 amino acids. This CDR3 is CASSLVGSGVGSYNEQFF. The CDR3 DNA is TGTGCCAGCAGCTTAGTTGGTAGCGGGGTGGGATCCTACAATGAGCAGTTCTTC.

This clonotype appeared many times. This chain uses TRBV12-3 or TRBV12-4 with TRBJ2-5, with no clear D. V was shortened by 6 bases and J by 3 bases, with 14 bases between the two germline ends. The CDR3 is made up of 14 amino acids. CDR3 DNA: TGTGCCAGCAGCCCCGTTGCAGAGAAAGAGACCCAGTACTTC. It translates to CASSPVAEKETQYF.